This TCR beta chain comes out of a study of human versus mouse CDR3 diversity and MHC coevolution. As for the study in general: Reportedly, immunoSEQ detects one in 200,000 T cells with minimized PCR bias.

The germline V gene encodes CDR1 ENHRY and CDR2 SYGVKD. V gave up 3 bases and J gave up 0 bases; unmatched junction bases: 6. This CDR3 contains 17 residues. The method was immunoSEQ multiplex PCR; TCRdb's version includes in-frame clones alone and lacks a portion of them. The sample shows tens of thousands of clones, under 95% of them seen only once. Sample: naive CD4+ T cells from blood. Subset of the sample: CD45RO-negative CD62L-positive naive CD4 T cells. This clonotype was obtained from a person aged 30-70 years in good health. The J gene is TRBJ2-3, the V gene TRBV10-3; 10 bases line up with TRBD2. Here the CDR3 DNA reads TGTGCCATCAGTGACCCTGGACTAGCGGCTAGCACAGATACGCAGTATTTT. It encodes CAISDPGLAASTDTQYF.